This T cell receptor beta chain was identified during a study of identical twins (dated by TCRdb to between 2015 and 2016). Some background on the complete study: TCR alpha and beta repertoires from monozygotic twins, unrelated adults of various ages and cord blood were deep-sequenced to test whether fetal clonotypes persist. To rule out contamination, the twin experiments were replicated at different times with different library preparation protocols. Here is what the overall study found, with its caveats: Fewer insertions were carried by abundant cord blood beta clonotypes; a weaker similar trend was observed in young adult naive repertoires, while no such trend was observed in memory repertoires. Zero-insertion analyses could be partly confounded by invariant T cells such as MAIT and iNKT, although diverse VJ usage argued against such confounding for most clonotypes. Out-of-frame TCR alpha sequences shared between twins showed an excess of low generation-probability sequences compared with coincidental sharing between unrelated individuals. Because the same donors could not be followed over many years, the conclusions relied on cross-sectional statistical analysis. Excess twin sharing in beta out-of-frame sequences was weaker because fewer shared sequences lowered the signal-to-noise ratio. In monozygotic twins, out-of-frame TCR alpha sharing was systematically underestimated by recombination models, although the models agreed with sharing between unrelated individuals.

Only healthy Caucasian donors were included. The twin cohort consisted of three pairs of female monozygotic twins, all aged roughly 18 to 30 years. Peripheral blood mononuclear cells were the source from which RNA for the TCR libraries was isolated. The library was made by 5' RACE. This sample was sequenced with an Illumina HiSeq 2000. Template switching added a universal primer binding site, and the final cDNA carried a unique molecular identifier that allowed TCR cDNA molecules to be counted accurately. First-strand cDNA for TCR alpha and beta chains was synthesized from specific primers in the conserved constant-segment region. To control for contamination, every cDNA library was double barcoded, receiving both a SMART-Mk sample barcode and Illumina barcodes. Two successive PCR steps introduced TruSeq adapter sequences along with Illumina sample barcodes. TCR alpha and beta cDNA libraries were sequenced on the Illumina HiSeq platform with custom primers. As for the authors' bioinformatics: MiGEC was used to process raw reads and extract unique molecular identifiers, and MiXCR was used to find CDR3 positions. For each individual, recombination models were inferred using an EM algorithm with the repgenHMM and IGoR tools. The analysis of shared clonotypes was done with the tcR package in R, with sharing normalized by the product of cloneset sizes. To study raw recombination without the effects of thymic and clonal selection, out-of-frame nonproductive sequences were analyzed. The public reads were run again by TCRdb, first through fastp at Q25 and then through MiXCR, and only productive beta chains were kept. Entries are consolidated by CDR3 protein sequence, retaining the most common genes and DNA. The V and J calls shown here were made by TCRdb, not taken from the authors' results. Within this sample are hundreds of thousands of distinct CDR3 sequences, with around 8.3% of them counted one time only. Of the sample, 0.75% to 1% falls within the top ten clones.

The CDR3, cysteine through phenylalanine, is 15 amino acids long. Just CDR3 DNA is preserved here, 45 bases in frame from base 1. V has 1 base trimmed and J has 8 bases trimmed; junction bases matching no gene number 3. As encoded in the germline V gene, CDR1 is LGHNA while CDR2 is YSLEER. This clonotype was seen at least ten times. Its cognate antigen has yet to be identified. Base qualities are not provided; no much larger clone lies one nucleotide away. These data were likewise used in another study, on yellow fever vaccine responses in identical twins. The second study's authors report: The authors reported that the T cell response to vaccination in identical twins appeared partly convergent and partly personalized. In identical twins, the study followed T cell clones that responded to the vaccine with precision.

Sequencing was carried out using PBMCs. This sequence was found in a woman between 18 and 30 years old in good health. The rearrangement joined TRBV4-3 to TRBJ2-1, with 12 junctional bases fitting TRBD2. The CDR3 loop reads CASSQGLAGVYEQFF. Read as DNA, the sequence is TGCGCCAGCAGCCAAGGACTAGCGGGAGTCTATGAGCAGTTCTTC.